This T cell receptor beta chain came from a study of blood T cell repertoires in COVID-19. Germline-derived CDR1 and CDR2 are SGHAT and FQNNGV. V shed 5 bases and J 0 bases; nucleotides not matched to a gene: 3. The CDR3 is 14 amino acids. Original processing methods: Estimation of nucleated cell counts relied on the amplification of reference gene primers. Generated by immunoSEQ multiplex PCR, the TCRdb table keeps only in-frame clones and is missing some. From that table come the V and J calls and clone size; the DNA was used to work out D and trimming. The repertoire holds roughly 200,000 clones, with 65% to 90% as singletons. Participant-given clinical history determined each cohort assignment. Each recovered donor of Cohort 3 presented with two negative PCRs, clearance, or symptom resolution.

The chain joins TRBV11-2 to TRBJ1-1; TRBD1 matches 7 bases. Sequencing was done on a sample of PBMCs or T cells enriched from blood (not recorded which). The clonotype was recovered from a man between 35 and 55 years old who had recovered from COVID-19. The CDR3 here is CASSRQGLNTEAFF. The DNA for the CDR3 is TGTGCCAGCAGCCGACAGGGCTTGAACACTGAAGCTTTCTTT.